These 26 T cell receptor beta chains originate from one sample sequenced in a study of neoadjuvant anti-PD-1 for oral cavity cancer. Some clones are missing from TCRdb's copy, which holds only in-frame ones; the method was immunoSEQ multiplex PCR. Among approximately 15,000 clones listed, 60% to 80% were seen once. Described time point: after neoadjuvant nivolumab, at surgical resection. Sequences were derived from PBMCs, sampled after nivolumab (anti-PD-1) treatment. These receptors all come from a person between 35 and 79 years old with oral cavity squamous cell carcinoma.

The chain uses TRBV4-2 and TRBJ2-1; the D gene is possibly TRBD2 (5 bases). From germline, CDR1 is LGHNA and CDR2 YNFKEQ. The V end lost 0 bases, the J end lost 8 bases, and 14 bases lay between the germline ends. This CDR3 region has 15 residues. DNA of the CDR3: TGTGCCAGCAGCCAAGATGGACTGGATTACGATGAGCAGTTCTTC. Translation: CASSQDGLDYDEQFF.

This clone was counted between two and nine times. The chain has TRBV25-1 and TRBJ1-6; D ambiguous. The CDR3 contains 13 residues. Trimming took off 8 bases at V and 5 bases at J, with 10 bases between the two ends. The germline CDR1 and CDR2 sequences are MGHDK and SYGVNS. This CDR3 reads CASSVKDNSPLHF. The CDR3 DNA reads as TGTGCCAGCTCCGTAAAGGATAATTCACCCCTCCACTTT.

The genes are TRBV29-1 and TRBJ1-3; D is undetermined. CDR1 SQVTM and CDR2 ANQGSEA come from the germline V gene. Deletions cut 7 bases from V and 0 bases from J, with 7 bases between. This CDR3 contains 12 residues. The CDR3: CSGVDSGNTIYF. The CDR3 region has the DNA TGCAGCGGAGTGGACTCTGGAAACACCATATATTTT.

The chain carries TRBV5-1 and TRBJ2-5; weak D call: TRBD2 (6 bases). Germline loops: CDR1 SGHRS, CDR2 YFSETQ. There are 14 residues in the CDR3. V lost 0 bases, J lost 5 bases, and 11 bases lay in between. The CDR3 DNA is TGCGCCAGCAGCTTGGTCGGGAGTGAGGAGACCCAGTACTTC. As protein: CASSLVGSEETQYF.

The V call is TRBV10-2, the J call TRBJ2-7; 8 positions agree with TRBD1. There are 14 residues in the CDR3. Germline CDR1 is WSHSY and CDR2 is SAAADI. V was clipped by 6 bases and J by 2 bases; unmatched bases: 6. CDR3: CASRGQAKTYEQYF. CDR3 in DNA: TGCGCCAGCAGGGGACAGGCTAAGACCTACGAGCAGTACTTC.

The chain is built from TRBV9 and TRBJ2-1, with 12 bases identical to TRBD2. Germline V gene lookup returns CDR1 SGDLS and CDR2 YYNGEE. Trimming at V came to 3 bases and at J to 5 bases, leaving 3 bases not matched to a gene. The CDR3 consists of 15 residues. Here the CDR3 DNA reads TGTGCCAGCAGCGCAACTAGCGGGAGGCACAATGAGCAGTTCTTC. This translates into CASSATSGRHNEQFF.

The chain carries TRBV15 and TRBJ1-1; D gene ambiguous. Trimming left V 0 bases short and J 2 bases short, with 13 bases between. The CDR3 runs 16 residues. From germline, CDR1 is LNHNV and CDR2 YYDKDF (reference sequence). The DNA for the CDR3 is TGTGCCACCAGCAGAGATGAGTTATTGGTTAACACTGAAGCTTTCTTT. As protein: CATSRDELLVNTEAFF.

This rearrangement joins TRBV10-3 to TRBJ2-3, with 14 nucleotides matching TRBD2. CDR1 is ENHRY, CDR2 SYGVKD, per germline. The V and J ends lost 2 bases and 0 bases, in that order; junction bases with no gene match: 10. This CDR3 is 20 amino acids long. CDR3 region: CAISEPIGTSGGTSTDTQYF. In nucleotides, the CDR3 is TGTGCCATCAGTGAGCCAATCGGGACTAGCGGGGGCACTAGCACAGATACGCAGTATTTT.

This chain connects TRBV5-1 to TRBJ2-1; 7 bases map to TRBD1. This CDR3 region has 15 residues. Germline assignment: CDR1 SGHRS and CDR2 YFSETQ. With 4 bases clipped from V and 0 bases from J, the junction kept 4 bases outside the gene matches. Here the CDR3 DNA reads TGCGCCAGCAGCCCGACAGGGAGCTCCTACAATGAGCAGTTCTTC. Amino acid sequence: CASSPTGSSYNEQFF.

Note on this clone: At one boundary the junction diverges from the germline segment, which might be a read error. This chain links TRBV6-1 with TRBJ1-2; D remains ambiguous. CDR1 and CDR2 (germline): MNHNS, SASEGT. The length of the CDR3 is 11 residues. CDR3 amino acids: CASKSRSPSFF. CDR3 bases: TGTGCCAGCAAATCCAGGTCACCGTCATTCTTC.

The chain uses TRBV6-6 and TRBJ1-3, with a weak D call TRBD1 (6 bases). CDR3 size: 14 residues. Germline loops: CDR1 MNHNY, CDR2 SVGAGI (reference sequence). The V and J ends lost 6 bases and 4 bases respectively, with 13 bases between them. The CDR3 bases are TGTGCCAGCAGAGAGACTGACAGGGGAAACACCATATATTTT. Translating it yields CASRETDRGNTIYF.

CDR3 nucleotides: TGTGCCAGCAGCTTCAATTCAGGGATGAGGGAGACCCAGTACTTC. Residues: CASSFNSGMRETQYF. V gene TRBV7-9 combines with J gene TRBJ2-5; TRBD1 might be the D (5 bases). With 3 bases removed from V and 5 bases from J, the gap between germline ends came to 16 bases. Germline lookup yields CDR1 SEHNR and CDR2 FQNEAQ (reference sequence). The CDR3 totals 15 residues. The full variable domain, rest sourced from reference TRBV7-9 and TRBJ2-5, is DTGVSQNPRHKITKRGQNVTFRCDPISEHNRLYWYRQTLGQGPEFLTYFQNEAQLEKSRLLSDRFSAERPKGSFSTLEIQRTEQGDSAMYLCASSFNSGMRETQYFGPGTRLLVL.

This clone showed up just once. The chain has TRBV2 and TRBJ1-6; TRBD1 agrees at 9 bases. Trimming at V came to 7 bases and at J to 0 bases, leaving 4 bases not matched to a gene. Germline V CDR1 and CDR2: SNHLY, FYNNEI. The CDR3 has 16 residues. CDR3 sequence reads: CASILTGGSYNSPLHF. The CDR3, as DNA: TGTGCCAGCATTCTGACAGGGGGCTCCTATAATTCACCCCTCCACTTT.

This clone was detected a few times. J is TRBJ2-1 and V is TRBV2; TRBD2 aligns across 8 bases. Germline V gene sequence: CDR1 SNHLY, CDR2 FYNNEI. This CDR3 contains 15 residues. V lost 11 bases and J lost 3; bases outside the gene matches: 12. The CDR3 DNA sequence: TGTGCCCTGACGGGGGGGAACACCTTCTACAATGAGCAGTTCTTC. Amino acid sequence: CALTGGNTFYNEQFF.

The chain joins TRBV7-9 to TRBJ1-3, with 7 bases identical to TRBD1. Germline V gives CDR1 SEHNR, CDR2 FQNEAQ (reference sequence). J was trimmed by 0 bases and V by 6 bases; bases with no gene match: 8. The CDR3 consists of 16 residues. CDR3 protein: CASRRAGGTSGNTIYF. In DNA, the CDR3 is TGTGCCAGCAGACGAGCAGGGGGGACCTCTGGAAACACCATATATTTT.

The chain employs TRBV2 and TRBJ2-7; D uncertain. V shed 7 bases and J shed 0 bases, with 13 bases lying between them. The CDR3 consists of 14 residues. The germline gives CDR1 SNHLY, CDR2 FYNNEI. In DNA form, the CDR3 reads TGTGCCAGCAAGCCCCGCCTATTCTCCTACGAGCAGTACTTC. Translating gives CASKPRLFSYEQYF. Together with reference TRBV2 and TRBJ2-7, the CDR3 gives the full variable domain: EPEVTQTPSHQVTQMGQEVILRCVPISNHLYFYWYRQILGQKVEFLVSFYNNEISEKSEIFDDQFSVERPDGSNFTLKIRSTKLEDSAMYFCASKPRLFSYEQYFGPGTRLTVT.

This chain connects TRBV19 to TRBJ1-5, with 12 bases that match TRBD1. The junction had 11 bases not matched to a gene; V was cut back by 4 bases and J by 4 bases. The germline V gene has CDR1 LNHDA and CDR2 SQIVND (reference sequence). This CDR3 comprises 18 residues. The CDR3: CASSTGTGGTFGNQPQHF. In DNA form, the CDR3 reads TGTGCCAGTAGTACAGGGACAGGGGGCACATTTGGTAATCAGCCCCAGCATTTT.

The chain has TRBV7-3 and TRBJ1-6, with D perhaps matching TRBD1 (5 bases). The V and J ends lost 5 bases and 3 bases respectively, with 11 bases between them. The CDR3 runs to 15 residues. Germline CDR1 is SGHTA and CDR2 is FQGTGA. CDR3 sequence: CASSPQENYNSPLHF. CDR3 nucleotide sequence: TGTGCCAGCAGCCCACAGGAAAACTATAATTCACCCCTCCACTTT.

The chain carries TRBV5-1 and TRBJ1-2, with no clear D. The CDR3 has 13 amino acids. The V end was cut by 0 bases, the J end by 8 bases, with 11 bases between. Germline V gene data show CDR1 as SGHRS and CDR2 as YFSETQ. The CDR3 protein is CASSLAEQGGYTF. The CDR3 region has the DNA TGCGCCAGCAGCTTGGCCGAACAAGGAGGCTACACCTTC.

The chain recombines TRBV7-2 with TRBJ2-6, with D possibly being TRBD1 (6 bases). The V end lost 1 base, the J end lost 12 bases, and 19 bases lay between the germline ends. In germline, CDR1 is SGHTA, CDR2 FQGNSA. CDR3 length: 16 residues. CDR3 region: CASSLVGLGTNSVLTF. The DNA for the CDR3 is TGTGCCAGCAGCTTAGTGGGGCTGGGGACAAACTCCGTCCTGACTTTC.

The CDR3 DNA sequence: TGTGCCAGCACCCCTCCGTGGGGCCCCTACAATGAGCAGTTCTTC. This translates into CASTPPWGPYNEQFF. This sequence joins TRBV7-2 and TRBJ2-1; maybe TRBD1 (5 bases). V was clipped by 7 bases and J by 2 bases, with 15 bases between them. Germline-derived CDR1 and CDR2 are SGHTA and FQGNSA. The CDR3 loop spans 15 amino acids.

This clone was recorded a few times. The chain links TRBV12-2 to TRBJ2-1; the D call in the table, TRBD2, was not verified against the DNA. TRBV12-2 represents a pseudogene. The CDR3 length is 17 residues. For the CDR3, the DNA is TGTGCAAGTCGCTTAGAGGTAGTAGCGGGATTTGGGAATGAGCAGTTCTTC. Its translation is CASRLEVVAGFGNEQFF.

This chain uses TRBV10-1 with TRBJ1-5; 7 positions agree with TRBD1. This CDR3 comprises 17 residues. CDR1 is WNHNN, CDR2 SYGVQD, per germline (reference sequence). Losses at the gene ends were 0 bases for V and 4 bases for J; bases not matched to a gene: 9. CDR3 bases: TGCGCCAGCAGTGAGTCTAGGGACAGACCGAAAAATCAGCCCCAGCATTTT. This codes for CASSESRDRPKNQPQHF.

This chain uses TRBV5-8 with TRBJ2-7; 9 bases are a match to TRBD2. CDR1 SGHTS and CDR2 YDEGEE come from the germline V gene. The CDR3 length is 16 residues. The V gene end was trimmed by 0 bases and the J gene end by 5 bases; junction bases not matched to a gene: 9. As DNA, the CDR3 is TGTGCCAGCAGCTTGGGGAGTGGACTAGCGAATGACGAGCAGTACTTC. It yields the protein CASSLGSGLANDEQYF.

This sequence joins TRBV4-2 and TRBJ2-1; D is ambiguous. CDR1 is LGHNA and CDR2 is YNFKEQ in the germline V gene. V dropped 9 bases and J dropped 1 base, with 16 bases sitting between them. The CDR3 runs 15 residues. The CDR3 bases are TGTGCCAGTAGGTTGGAGAGCGCGTCCTACAATGAGCAGTTCTTC. Translating gives CASRLESASYNEQFF.

The rearrangement links TRBV7-8 to TRBJ1-1, with TRBD1 identical over 7 bases. V lost 5 bases to trimming and J lost 0 bases; unmatched junction nucleotides: 3. Germline lookup yields CDR1 SGHVS and CDR2 FQNEAQ. The CDR3 has 14 residues. The CDR3 protein is CASSPTGVNTEAFF. CDR3 bases: TGTGCCAGCAGCCCAACAGGGGTGAACACTGAAGCTTTCTTT.